What follows are 23 T cell receptor beta chains derived from one specimen sequenced in a study of regulatory T cells in long-lasting Graves disease. Library construction for TCR beta used iRepertoire HTBI primers and Arm-PCR of CDR3 regions. TCRdb recomputed calls from the multiplex PCR reads with MiXCR, one row per CDR3 protein. In the table there are about 220,000 distinct CDR3 sequences, roughly 19% of which are singletons. Time point of the sample: newly diagnosed GD, antithyroid drugs for less than 3 months. Extracted PBMC RNA gave rise to the TCR library. The same specimen was also included in a second study, on T cells in Graves' hyperthyroidism and ophthalmopathy.

Sequencing was performed on peripheral blood mononuclear cells (PBMCs), taken at new diagnosis, from a patient treated with antithyroid drugs. The origin of the receptors is a woman aged 25 to 39 with Graves disease.

The sample holds many counts of this clonotype. This chain joins TRBV6-1 and TRBJ2-7; tentative D call: TRBD2 (5 bases). Germline values: CDR1 MNHNS, CDR2 SASEGT. The CDR3 sequence is 14 residues long. V gave up 6 bases and J gave up 8 bases, with 20 bases separating them. CDR3 bases: TGTGCCAGCAGAAAACCCGGGCCGACTACTCAGCAGTACTTC. Translated, it gives CASRKPGPTTQQYF.

This clonotype was seen many times. The chain carries TRBV2 and TRBJ1-4, with 8 bases lining up with TRBD1. This CDR3 is 14 amino acids long. V dropped 6 bases and J dropped 8; count of bases not matched to a gene: 8. Germline CDR1 reads SNHLY; CDR2 reads FYNNEI. This chain's CDR3 is CASRTTGGGEKLFF. CDR3 nucleotide sequence: TGTGCCAGCAGGACTACAGGGGGAGGCGAAAAACTGTTTTTT.

This clonotype came up many times. This chain links TRBV15 with TRBJ1-2; the match to TRBD1 covers 7 bases. CDR1 is LNHNV, CDR2 YYDKDF, per germline (reference sequence). Trimming cost V 4 bases and J 6 bases; bases outside gene matches: 8. CDR3 length: 14 residues. The CDR3 protein is CATSIGQAGDGYTF. The DNA for the CDR3 is TGTGCCACCAGCATTGGACAGGCGGGGGATGGCTACACCTTC.

This clonotype was found many times. The chain has TRBV27 and TRBJ2-7; perhaps TRBD1 as D (5 bases). CDR1 and CDR2 (germline): MNHEY, SMNVEV (reference sequence). The CDR3 consists of 13 residues. With 9 bases removed from V and 2 bases from J, the gap between germline ends came to 14 bases. The DNA of the CDR3 is TGTGCCAGTTCGGCAGGGATGACCTACGAGCAGTACTTC. Protein: CASSAGMTYEQYF.

This clonotype was seen many times. The chain recombines TRBV7-9 with TRBJ1-2; weak D call: TRBD1 (5 bases). The germline gives CDR1 SEHNR, CDR2 FQNEAQ (reference sequence). V was cut by 2 bases and J by 8 bases, with 12 bases left in between. The CDR3 is 13 amino acids. The CDR3 loop is CASSLQGPEGYTF. DNA for the CDR3: TGTGCCAGCAGCTTACAGGGTCCAGAAGGCTACACCTTC. Combining the CDR3 with reference TRBV7-9 and TRBJ1-2 gives the whole variable domain DTGVSQNPRHKITKRGQNVTFRCDPISEHNRLYWYRQTLGQGPEFLTYFQNEAQLEKSRLLSDRFSAERPKGSFSTLEIQRTEQGDSAMYLCASSLQGPEGYTFGSGTRLTVV.

This clonotype was counted ten times or more. This sequence joins TRBV27 and TRBJ2-7; 9 positions agree with TRBD2. The CDR3 totals 19 residues. Trimming removed 6 bases from V and 2 bases from J; junction bases left unmatched: 20. CDR1 and CDR2 from the germline V gene are MNHEY and SMNVEV (reference sequence). For the CDR3, the DNA is TGTGCCAGCAGCCCCATTTCGGTGGGGTTCCGGACTAGCGCCTACGAGCAGTACTTC. It is translated as CASSPISVGFRTSAYEQYF.

The rearrangement uses TRBV6-1 and TRBJ1-5, with unresolved D. The CDR3 has 13 amino acids. Germline assignment: CDR1 MNHNS and CDR2 SASEGT. V was cut by 5 bases and J by 5 bases, with 10 bases left in between. CDR3 region: CASSRMRDQPQHF. Written as DNA, the CDR3 is TGTGCCAGCAGTCGAATGCGTGATCAGCCCCAGCATTTT.

Many counts were recorded for this clonotype. The CDR3 loop is CAWSPRGASKETQYF. The DNA for the CDR3 is TGTGCCTGGAGTCCGCGGGGGGCCTCTAAAGAGACCCAGTACTTC. V is TRBV30 and J is TRBJ2-5, with 8 nucleotides matching TRBD2. Germline-derived CDR1 and CDR2 are GTSNPN and SVGIG (reference sequence). The J segment lost 3 bases and the V segment lost 2 bases, leaving 8 bases of the junction unmatched. This CDR3 is 15 amino acids long.

The rearrangement links TRBV19 to TRBJ1-1; 8 bases line up with TRBD1. Looked up from germline, CDR1 is LNHDA and CDR2 is SQIVND (reference sequence). Trimming removed 3 bases from V and 4 bases from J; junction bases left unmatched: 13. The CDR3 runs to 17 residues. The CDR3 reads CASSIRTTGGVTTEAFF. DNA for the CDR3: TGTGCCAGTAGTATTCGTACAACAGGGGGAGTAACCACTGAAGCTTTCTTT. Filled out from reference TRBV19 and TRBJ1-1, the complete variable domain reads DGGITQSPKYLFRKEGQNVTLSCEQNLNHDAMYWYRQDPGQGLRLIYYSQIVNDFQKGDIAEGYSVSREKKESFPLTVTSAQKNPTAFYLCASSIRTTGGVTTEAFFGQGTRLTVV.

This clonotype has a count of ten or more. CDR3 DNA: TGCAGTGCTAGAGATCCGAACGGACTGGGCGGATCACCCCTCCACTTT. Translating gives CSARDPNGLGGSPLHF. The chain carries TRBV20-1 and TRBJ1-6; D ambiguous. The length of the CDR3 is 16 residues. V was cut by 0 bases and J by 10 bases, with 19 bases left in between. The germline V gene encodes CDR1 DFQATT and CDR2 SNEGSKA (reference sequence).

Many counts were recorded for this clonotype. The V and J genes are TRBV20-1 and TRBJ2-5, with 7 bases lining up with TRBD1. The V gene end was trimmed by 5 bases and the J gene end by 2 bases; junction bases not matched to a gene: 8. Germline lookup yields CDR1 DFQATT and CDR2 SNEGSKA (reference sequence). The CDR3 has 14 residues. The CDR3: CSAAPGRGQETQYF. The CDR3, as DNA: TGCAGTGCTGCCCCGGGCAGGGGGCAAGAGACCCAGTACTTC.

This clonotype was recorded only once. The CDR3 nucleotides read TGTGCCAGCAAAAGGGAGGAAGCGGGAGGGGAAAATGAGCAGTTCTTC. Encoded protein: CASKREEAGGENEQFF. The rearrangement joins TRBV2 to TRBJ2-1; 10 nucleotides align to TRBD2. The CDR3 spans 16 residues. J was trimmed by 7 bases and V by 7 bases; bases with no gene match: 13. Germline V lookup: CDR1 SNHLY, CDR2 FYNNEI. Supplemented by reference TRBV2 and TRBJ2-1, the full variable domain reads EPEVTQTPSHQVTQMGQEVILRCVPISNHLYFYWYRQILGQKVEFLVSFYNNEISEKSEIFDDQFSVERPDGSNFTLKIRSTKLEDSAMYFCASKREEAGGENEQFFGPGTRLTVL.

This sequence joins TRBV14 and TRBJ2-2; D perhaps matches TRBD1 (7 bases). Germline V gene sequence: CDR1 SGHDN, CDR2 FVKESK. This CDR3 spans 16 amino acids. Trimming took 1 base from V and 7 from J, leaving 16 bases between them. The DNA for the CDR3 is TGTGCCAGCAGCCAAGTACAGGGGCGGGGAGTCGGGGAGCTGTTTTTT. Its protein product is CASSQVQGRGVGELFF. The variable domain in full, completed from reference TRBV14 and TRBJ2-2, reads EAGVTQFPSHSVIEKGQTVTLRCDPISGHDNLYWYRRVMGKEIKFLLHFVKESKQDESGMPNNRFLAERTGGTYSTLKVQPAELEDSGVYFCASSQVQGRGVGELFFGEGSRLTVL.

This clonotype was seen repeatedly, ten times or more. The rearrangement joins TRBV9 to TRBJ1-6; 7 bases agree with TRBD1. CDR1 is SGDLS and CDR2 is YYNGEE in the germline V gene. The CDR3 has 17 residues. The V gene end was trimmed by 4 bases and the J gene end by 9 bases; junction bases not matched to a gene: 16. The CDR3 bases are TGTGCCAGCAGCTCCTCCGGGACAGCAACCCAGAGTTCACCCCTCCACTTT. The encoded protein is CASSSSGTATQSSPLHF.

This clonotype was recorded at least ten times. The chain recombines TRBV7-9 with TRBJ2-1; 14 nucleotides match TRBD2. With 4 bases clipped from V and 7 bases from J, the junction kept 9 bases outside the gene matches. The CDR3 runs to 17 residues. In germline, CDR1 is SEHNR, CDR2 FQNEAQ (reference sequence). The CDR3, as DNA: TGTGCCAGCAGCTCCCTTTCGGGACTAGCGGGAGTGAATGAGCAGTTCTTC. This encodes CASSSLSGLAGVNEQFF. Based on the CDR3 plus reference TRBV7-9 and TRBJ2-1, the full variable domain is DTGVSQNPRHKITKRGQNVTFRCDPISEHNRLYWYRQTLGQGPEFLTYFQNEAQLEKSRLLSDRFSAERPKGSFSTLEIQRTEQGDSAMYLCASSSLSGLAGVNEQFFGPGTRLTVL.

This clonotype has ten or more counts. This rearrangement joins TRBV30 to TRBJ2-3; D gene uncertain. With 5 bases removed from V and 1 base from J, the gap between germline ends came to 4 bases. CDR3 size: 11 residues. Per the germline V gene, CDR1 is GTSNPN and CDR2 is SVGIG (reference sequence). This CDR3 is CAWGGTDTQYF. In DNA form, the CDR3 reads TGTGCCTGGGGGGGCACAGATACGCAGTATTTT.

The table lists this clonotype with many counts. This sequence joins TRBV12-3 or TRBV12-4 and TRBJ2-7, with unresolved D. The CDR3 loop spans 14 amino acids. Trimming stripped 1 base from V and 2 bases from J, with 9 bases between. The DNA of the CDR3 is TGTGCCAGCAGTTTAGTTCAGGCCGCCTACGAGCAGTACTTC. It specifies CASSLVQAAYEQYF.

This clonotype came up many times. The chain combines TRBV29-1 with TRBJ1-5; D is unresolved. Trimming stripped 5 bases from V and 4 bases from J, with 12 bases between. This CDR3 is 13 amino acids long. CDR1 is SQVTM and CDR2 is ANQGSEA in the germline V gene. In DNA, the CDR3 is TGCAGCGTTACCCTGTCGGGGAATCAGCCCCAGCATTTT. Amino acids: CSVTLSGNQPQHF.

This chain uses TRBV7-9 with TRBJ1-6; no firm D call. The germline V gene has CDR1 SEHNR and CDR2 FQNEAQ (reference sequence). The V end was cut by 8 bases, the J end by 7 bases, with 12 bases between. There are 13 residues in the CDR3. The CDR3 nucleotides read TGTGCCAGCGCTAGCTCTCAGAATTCACCCCTCCACTTT. Its translation: CASASSQNSPLHF.

Note on this clonotype: A far larger clone lies a single base away; this is likely a read error. This sequence joins TRBV9 and TRBJ1-1; TRBD1 agrees at 8 bases. The germline CDR1 and CDR2 sequences are SGDLS and YYNGEE. This CDR3 is 13 amino acids long. This chain's CDR3 is CASSHGQGTQALF. CDR3 sequence (DNA): TGTGCCAGCAGCCACGGACAGGGAACGCAAGCTTTATTT.

The DNA for the CDR3 is TGTGCCACATATGGGGCGGACCAGGCAGGCGAAAAACTGTTTTTT. Its protein product is CATYGADQAGEKLFF. The gene calls are TRBV28 and TRBJ1-4, with a possible D match to TRBD1 (5 bases). Trimming stripped 10 bases from V and 8 bases from J, with 23 bases between. The germline CDR1 and CDR2 sequences are MDHEN and SYDVKM. The CDR3 has 15 residues.

The chain employs TRBV27 and TRBJ2-1, with unresolved D. Germline V gives CDR1 MNHEY, CDR2 SMNVEV (reference sequence). Trimming took off 0 bases at V and 3 bases at J, with 6 bases between the two ends. The CDR3 is 14 amino acids. CDR3 DNA: TGTGCCAGCAGTTTATCAGCCAGCTACAATGAGCAGTTCTTC. It codes for CASSLSASYNEQFF.

This clonotype has only a few counts. A read error may be the cause here, since a much bigger clone is one base away. V gene TRBV5-1 combines with J gene TRBJ2-7; weak D call: TRBD2 (6 bases). V gave up 0 bases and J gave up 4 bases, with 14 bases separating them. Germline lookup yields CDR1 SGHRS and CDR2 YFSETQ. CDR3 length: 15 residues. The CDR3 DNA sequence: TGCGCCAGCAGCTTGGTGGGGGGACCCCATTACGAGCAGTACTTC. This translates into CASSLVGGPHYEQYF.